This paragraph reports one T cell receptor beta chain. Data came from immunoSEQ multiplex PCR; TCRdb stores just in-frame clones and leaves some out. The sample lists roughly 150,000 clones; 87% were seen once. The data were taken from a study of blood T cell repertoires in COVID-19. Study background: Researchers got acute and convalescent COVID-19 samples from the United States, Italy and Spain. T cells, B-cell-depleted T cells, or PBMCs supplied cDNA or gDNA.

The CDR3 length is 13 residues. The ends were cut back, 3 bases at V and 5 bases at J, with 11 bases in the middle. CDR1 and CDR2 (germline): SGHAT, FQNNGV. The receptor's source is a human donor in a cohort sampled during active COVID-19. J is TRBJ2-7 and V is TRBV11-2, with D unresolved. Sequenced sample: peripheral blood. The CDR3 sequence: CASSFDKLDEQYF. The DNA of the CDR3 is TGTGCCAGCAGCTTTGACAAGTTAGACGAGCAGTACTTC.